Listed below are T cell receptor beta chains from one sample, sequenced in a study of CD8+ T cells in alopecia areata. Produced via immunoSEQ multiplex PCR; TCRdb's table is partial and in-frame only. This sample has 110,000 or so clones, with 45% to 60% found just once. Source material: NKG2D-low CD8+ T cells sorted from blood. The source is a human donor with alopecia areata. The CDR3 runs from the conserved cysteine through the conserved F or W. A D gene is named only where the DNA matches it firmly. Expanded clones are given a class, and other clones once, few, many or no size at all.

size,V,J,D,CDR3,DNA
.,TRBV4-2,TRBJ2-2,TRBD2,CASSQDLGTRGSGELFF,TGTGCCAGCAGCCAAGACCTCGGGACTAGGGGTTCCGGGGAGCTGTTTTTT
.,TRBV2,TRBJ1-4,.,CASSDSAEKLFF,TGTGCCAGCAGTGACTCGGCGGAAAAACTGTTTTTT
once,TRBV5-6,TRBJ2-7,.,CASSWGTVYEQYF,TGTGCCAGCAGCTGGGGGACTGTCTACGAGCAGTACTTC
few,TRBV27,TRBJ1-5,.,CASSPLAASYPQHF,TGTGCCAGCAGCCCTCTGGCTGCAAGCTACCCCCAGCATTTT
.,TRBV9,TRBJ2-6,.,CASSVGGILSGANVLTF,TGTGCCAGCAGCGTAGGAGGAATCCTCTCTGGGGCCAACGTCCTGACTTTC
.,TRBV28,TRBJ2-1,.,CASSLVGGLNNEQFF,TGTGCCAGCAGTTTGGTTGGAGGGCTGAACAATGAGCAGTTCTTC
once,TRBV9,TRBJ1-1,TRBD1,CASSPRTGYEAFF,TGTGCCAGCAGCCCCCGGACAGGCTATGAAGCTTTCTTT
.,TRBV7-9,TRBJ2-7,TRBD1,CASSFRDRADEQYF,TGTGCCAGCAGCTTCCGGGACAGGGCCGACGAGCAGTACTTC
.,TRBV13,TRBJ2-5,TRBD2,CASSSSGGRETQYF,TGTGCCAGCAGCTCAAGCGGGGGGAGAGAGACCCAGTACTTC
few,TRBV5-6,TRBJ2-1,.,CASAETGSYNEQFF,TGTGCCAGCGCTGAGACAGGCTCCTACAATGAGCAGTTCTTC
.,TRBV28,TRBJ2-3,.,CASSPGDTQYF,TGTGCCAGCAGTCCCGGGGATACGCAGTATTTT
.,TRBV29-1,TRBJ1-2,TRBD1,CSVYGQDSLNYGYTF,TGCAGCGTTTATGGACAGGACTCCCTTAACTATGGCTACACCTTC
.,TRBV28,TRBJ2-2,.,CASSLPREAGELFF,TGTGCCAGCAGCTTACCCCGCGAGGCCGGGGAGCTGTTTTTT
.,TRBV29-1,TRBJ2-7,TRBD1,CSVTGDRSYEQYF,TGCAGCGTTACTGGGGACAGATCCTACGAGCAGTACTTC
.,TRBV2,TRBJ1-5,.,CASSGLEGIVNQPQHF,TGTGCCAGCAGTGGGCTCGAGGGAATAGTCAATCAGCCCCAGCATTTT
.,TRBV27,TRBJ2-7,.,CASSSYPGRGTYEQYF,TGTGCCAGCAGTTCCTACCCGGGACGGGGAACCTACGAGCAGTACTTC
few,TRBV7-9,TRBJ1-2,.,CASSFQGPLGDGYTF,TGTGCCAGCAGCTTCCAAGGGCCTCTCGGGGATGGCTACACCTTC
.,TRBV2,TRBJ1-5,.,CASSEGQGAQPQHF,TGTGCCAGCAGTGAGGGGCAAGGGGCTCAGCCCCAGCATTTT
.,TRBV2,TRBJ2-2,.,CASSATPRGNTGELFF,TGTGCCAGCAGTGCCACTCCCAGGGGGAACACCGGGGAGCTGTTTTTT
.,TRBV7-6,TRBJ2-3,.,CASSPQGAGSHTQYF,TGTGCCAGCAGCCCCCAAGGAGCGGGCTCACATACGCAGTATTTT